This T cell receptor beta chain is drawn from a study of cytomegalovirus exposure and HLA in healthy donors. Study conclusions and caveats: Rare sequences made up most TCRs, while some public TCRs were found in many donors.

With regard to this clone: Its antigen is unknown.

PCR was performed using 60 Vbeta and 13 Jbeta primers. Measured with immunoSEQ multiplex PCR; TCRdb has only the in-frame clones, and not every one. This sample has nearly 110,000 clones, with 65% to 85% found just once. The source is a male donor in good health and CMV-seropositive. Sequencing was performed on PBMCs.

CDR3 nucleotides: TGTGCCAGCAGCCCGCCCCGGGCCGGGGCAACTAATGAAAAACTGTTTTTT. It encodes CASSPPRAGATNEKLFF. The chain joins TRBV7-9 to TRBJ1-4; D ambiguous. The CDR3 spans 17 residues. Trimming took off 5 bases at V and 0 bases at J, with 16 bases between the two ends. Germline CDR1 reads SEHNR; CDR2 reads FQNEAQ (reference sequence).